The T cell receptor (beta chain) described here comes from a study of blood T cell repertoires in COVID-19. On the study more broadly: Nucleic acid was either cDNA or gDNA, and it came from T cells, B-cell-depleted T cells, or PBMCs.

Authors' analysis steps: The authors estimated nucleated cell counts from reference gene primer amplification. Sequencing was performed with immunoSEQ multiplex PCR; in TCRdb, only in-frame clones are kept and a portion is missing. The V and J calls and clone size come from that table; D and trimming were worked out from the DNA. The table has roughly 150,000 clones, about nine tenths seen once. This clone appeared a few times. Germline loops: CDR1 LGHNA, CDR2 YNFKEQ. This CDR3 has 14 amino acids. V was clipped by 0 bases and J by 9 bases, with 9 bases between them. The sequence was collected from an elderly man with acute or convalescent COVID-19. The sample taken for sequencing was peripheral blood. The chain has TRBV4-2 and TRBJ1-6; TRBD1 is a possible D gene (6 bases). The DNA for the CDR3 is TGTGCCAGCAGCCAAGATCAGGGGAGTTCACCCCTCCACTTT. This encodes CASSQDQGSSPLHF.